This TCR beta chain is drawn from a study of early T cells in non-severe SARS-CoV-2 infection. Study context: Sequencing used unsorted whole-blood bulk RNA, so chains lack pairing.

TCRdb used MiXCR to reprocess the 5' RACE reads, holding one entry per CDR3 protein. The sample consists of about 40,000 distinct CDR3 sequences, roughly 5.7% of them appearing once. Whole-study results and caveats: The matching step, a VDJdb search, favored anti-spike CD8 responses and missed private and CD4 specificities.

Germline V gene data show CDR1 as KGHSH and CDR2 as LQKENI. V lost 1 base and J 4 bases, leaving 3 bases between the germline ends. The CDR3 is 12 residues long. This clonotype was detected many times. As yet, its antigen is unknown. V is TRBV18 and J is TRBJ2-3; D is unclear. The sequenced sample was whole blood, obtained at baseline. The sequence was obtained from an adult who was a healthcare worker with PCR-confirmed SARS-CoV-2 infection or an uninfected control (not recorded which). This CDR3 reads CASSPLADTQYF. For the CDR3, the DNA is TGTGCCAGCTCACCACTAGCAGATACGCAGTATTTT.